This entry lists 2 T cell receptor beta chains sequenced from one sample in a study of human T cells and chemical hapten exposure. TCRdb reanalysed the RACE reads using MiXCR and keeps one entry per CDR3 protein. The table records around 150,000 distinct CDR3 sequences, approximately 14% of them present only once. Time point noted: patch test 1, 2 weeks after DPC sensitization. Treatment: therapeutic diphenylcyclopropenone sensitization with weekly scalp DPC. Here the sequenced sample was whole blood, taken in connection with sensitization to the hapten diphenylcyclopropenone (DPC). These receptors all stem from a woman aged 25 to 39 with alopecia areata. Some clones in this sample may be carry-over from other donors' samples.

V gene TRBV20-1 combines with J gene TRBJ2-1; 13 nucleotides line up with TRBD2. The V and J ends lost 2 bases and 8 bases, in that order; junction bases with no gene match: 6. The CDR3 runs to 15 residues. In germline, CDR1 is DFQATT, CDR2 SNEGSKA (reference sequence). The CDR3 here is CSARTSGGARDEQFF. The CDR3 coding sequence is TGCAGTGCTAGAACTAGCGGGGGGGCACGGGATGAGCAGTTCTTC.

CDR3: CASSKRHSNSPLHF. CDR3 DNA sequence: TGTGCCAGCAGCAAGAGACACTCTAATTCACCCCTCCACTTT. J is TRBJ1-6 and V is TRBV9; D is uncertain. The V end lost 4 bases, the J end lost 6 bases, and 11 bases lay between the germline ends. The germline V gene has CDR1 SGDLS and CDR2 YYNGEE. This CDR3 contains 14 residues.